The entry that follows covers one T cell receptor beta chain sequence. The entry originates in a study of blood T cell repertoires in COVID-19. Profiled with immunoSEQ multiplex PCR; TCRdb holds only in-frame clones, not every one. Of 95,000 or so clones in the sample, around 80% were seen once. The V gene's germline CDR1 is SGHVS and CDR2 FQNEAQ. V shed 5 bases, J shed 2 bases, and the junction held 8 bases outside the gene matches. This CDR3 has 17 residues. This clonotype originated in a human donor in a cohort sampled during active COVID-19. Source material: peripheral blood. J is TRBJ2-3 and V is TRBV7-8; TRBD1 matches at 12 bases. In DNA form, the CDR3 reads TGTGCCAGCAGCCGGCGGGACAGGGGGCTACTCACAGATACGCAGTATTTT. Translated, it gives CASSRRDRGLLTDTQYF.